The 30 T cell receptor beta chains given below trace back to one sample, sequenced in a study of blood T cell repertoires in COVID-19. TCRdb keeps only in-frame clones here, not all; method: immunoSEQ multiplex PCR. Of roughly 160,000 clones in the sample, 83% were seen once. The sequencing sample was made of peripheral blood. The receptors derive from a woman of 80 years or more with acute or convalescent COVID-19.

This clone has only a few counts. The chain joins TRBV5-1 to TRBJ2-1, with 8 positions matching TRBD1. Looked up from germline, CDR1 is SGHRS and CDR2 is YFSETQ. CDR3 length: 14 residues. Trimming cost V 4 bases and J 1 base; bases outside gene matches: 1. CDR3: CASSRTGSYNEQFF. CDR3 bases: TGCGCCAGCAGCAGGACAGGGTCCTACAATGAGCAGTTCTTC.

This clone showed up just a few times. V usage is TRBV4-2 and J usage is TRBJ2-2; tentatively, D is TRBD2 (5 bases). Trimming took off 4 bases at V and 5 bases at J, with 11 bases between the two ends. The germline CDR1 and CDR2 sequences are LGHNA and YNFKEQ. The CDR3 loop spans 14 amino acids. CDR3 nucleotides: TGTGCCAGCAGCCCCCCCGGGAATACCGGGGAGCTGTTTTTT. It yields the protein CASSPPGNTGELFF.

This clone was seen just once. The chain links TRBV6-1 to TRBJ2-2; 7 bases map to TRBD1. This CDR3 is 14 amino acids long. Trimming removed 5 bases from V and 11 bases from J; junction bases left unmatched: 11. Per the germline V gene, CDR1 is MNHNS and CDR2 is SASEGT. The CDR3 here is CASSSDRDSNELFF. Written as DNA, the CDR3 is TGTGCCAGCAGTTCTGATCGGGACAGCAATGAGCTGTTTTTT.

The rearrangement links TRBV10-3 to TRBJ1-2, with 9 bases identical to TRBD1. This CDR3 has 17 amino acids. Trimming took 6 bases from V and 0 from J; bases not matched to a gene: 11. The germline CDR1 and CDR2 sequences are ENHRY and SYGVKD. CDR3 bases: TGTGCCATCAGCCCAAGGGACAGGGATCCCTCTAACTATGGCTACACCTTC. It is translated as CAISPRDRDPSNYGYTF.

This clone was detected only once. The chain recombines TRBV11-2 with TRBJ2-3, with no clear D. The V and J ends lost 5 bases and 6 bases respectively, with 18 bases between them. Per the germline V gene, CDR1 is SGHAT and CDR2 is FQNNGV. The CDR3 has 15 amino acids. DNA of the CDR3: TGTGCCAGCAGCCGCGGCGGCGTTACTTTGGATACGCAGTATTTT. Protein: CASSRGGVTLDTQYF. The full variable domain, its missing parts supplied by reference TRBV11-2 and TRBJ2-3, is EAGVAQSPRYKIIEKRQSVAFWCNPISGHATLYWYQQILGQGPKLLIQFQNNGVVDDSQLPKDRFSAERLKGVDSTLKIQPAKLEDSAVYLCASSRGGVTLDTQYFGPGTRLTVL.

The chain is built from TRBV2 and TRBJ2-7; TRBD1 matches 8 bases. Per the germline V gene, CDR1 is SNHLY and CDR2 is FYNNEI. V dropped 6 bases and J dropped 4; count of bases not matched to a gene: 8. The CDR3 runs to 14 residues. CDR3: CASRTGTGTYEQYF. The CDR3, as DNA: TGTGCCAGCAGGACCGGGACAGGAACTTACGAGCAGTACTTC.

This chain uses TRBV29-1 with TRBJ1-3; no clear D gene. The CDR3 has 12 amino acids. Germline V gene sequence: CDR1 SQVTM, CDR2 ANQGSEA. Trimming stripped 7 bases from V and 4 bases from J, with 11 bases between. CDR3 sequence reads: CSAMKPGNTIYF. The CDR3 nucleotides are TGCAGCGCTATGAAGCCCGGAAACACCATATATTTT. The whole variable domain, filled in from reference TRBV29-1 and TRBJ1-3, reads SAVISQKPSRDICQRGTSLTIQCQVDSQVTMMFWYRQQPGQSLTLIATANQGSEATYESGFVIDKFPISRPNLTFSTLTVSNMSPEDSSIYLCSAMKPGNTIYFGEGSWLTVV.

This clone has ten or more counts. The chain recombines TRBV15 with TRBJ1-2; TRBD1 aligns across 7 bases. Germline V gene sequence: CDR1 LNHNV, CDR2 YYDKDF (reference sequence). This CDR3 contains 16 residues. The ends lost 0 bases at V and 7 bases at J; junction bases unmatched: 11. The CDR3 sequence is CATSRDSLDRAGGYTF. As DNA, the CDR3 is TGTGCCACCAGCAGAGATTCCCTCGACAGGGCGGGTGGCTACACCTTC.

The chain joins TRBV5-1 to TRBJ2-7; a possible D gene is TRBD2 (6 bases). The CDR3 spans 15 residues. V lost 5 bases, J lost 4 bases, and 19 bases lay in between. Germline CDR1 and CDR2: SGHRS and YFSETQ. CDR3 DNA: TGCGCCAGCAGTCAAGCCGGGACTGCACCTTACGAGCAGTACTTC. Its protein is CASSQAGTAPYEQYF. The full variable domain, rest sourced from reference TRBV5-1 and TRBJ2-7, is KAGVTQTPRYLIKTRGQQVTLSCSPISGHRSVSWYQQTPGQGLQFLFEYFSETQRNKGNFPGRFSGRQFSNSRSEMNVSTLELGDSALYLCASSQAGTAPYEQYFGPGTRLTVT.

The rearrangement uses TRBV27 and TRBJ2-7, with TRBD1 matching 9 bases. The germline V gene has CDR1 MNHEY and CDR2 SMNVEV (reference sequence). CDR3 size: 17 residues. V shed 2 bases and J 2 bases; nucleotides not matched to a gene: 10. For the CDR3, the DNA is TGTGCCAGCAGTTTAGGAGCCTGGGACAGGGTTCCCTACGAGCAGTACTTC. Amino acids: CASSLGAWDRVPYEQYF.

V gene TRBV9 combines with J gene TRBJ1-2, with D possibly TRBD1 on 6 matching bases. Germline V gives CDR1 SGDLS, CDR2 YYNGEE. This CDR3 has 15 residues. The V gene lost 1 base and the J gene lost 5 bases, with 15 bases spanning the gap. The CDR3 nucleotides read TGTGCCAGCAGCGTATCCCATGGGACACAGTATGGCTACACCTTC. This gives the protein CASSVSHGTQYGYTF.

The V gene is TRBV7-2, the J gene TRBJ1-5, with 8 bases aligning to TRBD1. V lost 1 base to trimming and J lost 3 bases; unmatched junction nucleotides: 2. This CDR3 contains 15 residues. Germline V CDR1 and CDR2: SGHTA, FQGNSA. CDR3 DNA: TGTGCCAGCAGCTTAGGACAGGGGCTCAATCAGCCCCAGCATTTT. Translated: CASSLGQGLNQPQHF. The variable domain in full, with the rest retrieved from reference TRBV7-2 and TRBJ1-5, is GAGVSQSPSNKVTEKGKDVELRCDPISGHTALYWYRQSLGQGLEFLIYFQGNSAPDKSGLPSDRFSAERTGGSVSTLTIQRTQQEDSAVYLCASSLGQGLNQPQHFGDGTRLSIL.

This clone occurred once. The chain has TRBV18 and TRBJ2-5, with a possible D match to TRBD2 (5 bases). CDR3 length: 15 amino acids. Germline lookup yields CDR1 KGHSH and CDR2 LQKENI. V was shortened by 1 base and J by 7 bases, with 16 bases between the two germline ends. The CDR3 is CASSPHPGVGGTQYF. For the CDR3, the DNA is TGTGCCAGCTCACCACACCCTGGAGTAGGAGGGACCCAGTACTTC.

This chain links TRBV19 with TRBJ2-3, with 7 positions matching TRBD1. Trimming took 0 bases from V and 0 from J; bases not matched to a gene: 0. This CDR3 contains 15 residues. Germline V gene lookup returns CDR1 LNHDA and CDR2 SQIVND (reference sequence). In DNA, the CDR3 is TGTGCCAGTAGTATAGAACAGGGGAGCACAGATACGCAGTATTTT. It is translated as CASSIEQGSTDTQYF.

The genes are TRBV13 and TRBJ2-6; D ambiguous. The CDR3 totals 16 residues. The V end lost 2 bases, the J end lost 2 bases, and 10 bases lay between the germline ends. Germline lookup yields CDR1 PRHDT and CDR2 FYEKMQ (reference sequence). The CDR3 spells CASSLLEFPGANVLTF. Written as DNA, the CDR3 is TGTGCCAGCAGCTTACTGGAGTTCCCTGGGGCCAACGTCCTGACTTTC.

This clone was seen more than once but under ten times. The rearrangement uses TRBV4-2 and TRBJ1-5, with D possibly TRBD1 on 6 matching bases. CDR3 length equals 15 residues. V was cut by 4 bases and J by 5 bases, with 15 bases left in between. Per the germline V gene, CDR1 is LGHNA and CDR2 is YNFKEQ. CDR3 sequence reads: CASSRNRDTYQPQHF. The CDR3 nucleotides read TGTGCCAGCAGCCGTAACCGGGACACCTATCAGCCCCAGCATTTT.

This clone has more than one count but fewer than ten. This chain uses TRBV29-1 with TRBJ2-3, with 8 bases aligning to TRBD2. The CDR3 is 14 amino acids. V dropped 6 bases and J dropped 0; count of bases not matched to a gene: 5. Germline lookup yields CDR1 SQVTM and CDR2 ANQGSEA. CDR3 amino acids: CSVERGPSTDTQYF. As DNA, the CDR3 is TGCAGCGTGGAGCGGGGGCCCAGCACAGATACGCAGTATTTT.

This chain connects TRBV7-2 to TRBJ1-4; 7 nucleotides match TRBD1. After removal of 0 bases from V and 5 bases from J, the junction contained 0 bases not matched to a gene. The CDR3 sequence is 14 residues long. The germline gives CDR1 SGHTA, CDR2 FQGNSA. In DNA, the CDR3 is TGTGCCAGCAGCTTAGCAGGGGGCAATGAAAAACTGTTTTTT. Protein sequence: CASSLAGGNEKLFF.

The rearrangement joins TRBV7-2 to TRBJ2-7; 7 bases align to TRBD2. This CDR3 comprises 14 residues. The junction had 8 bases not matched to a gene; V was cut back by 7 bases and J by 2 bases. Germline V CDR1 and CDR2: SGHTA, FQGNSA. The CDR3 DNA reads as TGTGCCAGCACGGTTGGGGGGGGACCCTACGAGCAGTACTTC. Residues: CASTVGGGPYEQYF.

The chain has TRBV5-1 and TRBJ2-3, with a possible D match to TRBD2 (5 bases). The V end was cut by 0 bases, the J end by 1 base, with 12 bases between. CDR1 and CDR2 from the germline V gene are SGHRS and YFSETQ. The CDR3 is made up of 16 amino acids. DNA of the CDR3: TGCGCCAGCAGCTTGGAGGCAGGAGGTCGCACAGATACGCAGTATTTT. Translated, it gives CASSLEAGGRTDTQYF.

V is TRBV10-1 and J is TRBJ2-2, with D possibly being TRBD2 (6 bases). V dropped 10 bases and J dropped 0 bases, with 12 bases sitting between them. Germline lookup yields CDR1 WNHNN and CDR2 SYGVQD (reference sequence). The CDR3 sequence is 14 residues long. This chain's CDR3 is CATRLDANTGELFF. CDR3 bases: TGCGCCACCCGACTAGACGCGAACACCGGGGAGCTGTTTTTT.

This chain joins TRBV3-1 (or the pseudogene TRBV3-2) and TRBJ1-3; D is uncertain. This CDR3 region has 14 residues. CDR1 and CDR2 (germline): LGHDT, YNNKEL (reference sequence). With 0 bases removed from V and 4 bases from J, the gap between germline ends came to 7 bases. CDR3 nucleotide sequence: TGTGCCAGCAGCCAAGATCCGCAGGGAAACACCATATATTTT. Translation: CASSQDPQGNTIYF.

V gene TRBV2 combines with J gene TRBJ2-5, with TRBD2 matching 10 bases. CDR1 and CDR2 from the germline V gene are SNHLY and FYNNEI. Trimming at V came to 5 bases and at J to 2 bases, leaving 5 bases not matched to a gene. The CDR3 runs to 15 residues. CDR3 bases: TGTGCCAGCAGTTGGCTAGCGGGGGAGCAAGAGACCCAGTACTTC. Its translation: CASSWLAGEQETQYF.

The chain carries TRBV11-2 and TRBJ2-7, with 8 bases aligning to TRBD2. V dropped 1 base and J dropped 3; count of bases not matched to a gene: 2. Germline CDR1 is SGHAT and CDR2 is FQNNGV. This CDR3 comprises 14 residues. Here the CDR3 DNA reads TGTGCCAGCAGCTTAGCGGGAGGGCTCTACGAGCAGTACTTC. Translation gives CASSLAGGLYEQYF.

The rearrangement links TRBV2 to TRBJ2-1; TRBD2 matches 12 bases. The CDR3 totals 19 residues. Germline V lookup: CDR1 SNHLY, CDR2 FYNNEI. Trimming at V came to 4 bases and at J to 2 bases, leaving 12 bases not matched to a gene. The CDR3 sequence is CASSVGASGRVATYNEQFF. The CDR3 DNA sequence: TGTGCCAGCAGTGTTGGAGCTAGCGGGAGGGTTGCGACCTACAATGAGCAGTTCTTC.

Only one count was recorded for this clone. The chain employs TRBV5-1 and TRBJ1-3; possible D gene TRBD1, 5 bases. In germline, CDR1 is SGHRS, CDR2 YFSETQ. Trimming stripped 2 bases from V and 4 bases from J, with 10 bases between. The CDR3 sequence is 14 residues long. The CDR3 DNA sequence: TGCGCCAGCAGCTTAGGAGGGGAAGGAAACACCATATATTTT. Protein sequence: CASSLGGEGNTIYF.

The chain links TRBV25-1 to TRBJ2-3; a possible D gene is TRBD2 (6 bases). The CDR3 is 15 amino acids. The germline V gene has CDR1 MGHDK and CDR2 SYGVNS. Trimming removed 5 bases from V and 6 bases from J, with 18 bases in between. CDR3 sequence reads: CASSPRDSPGDTQYF. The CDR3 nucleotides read TGTGCCAGCAGTCCACGGGACTCTCCGGGTGATACGCAGTATTTT. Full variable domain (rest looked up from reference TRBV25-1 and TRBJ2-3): EADIYQTPRYLVIGTGKKITLECSQTMGHDKMYWYQQDPGMELHLIHYSYGVNSTEKGDLSSESTVSRIRTEHFPLTLESARPSHTSQYLCASSPRDSPGDTQYFGPGTRLTVL.

The CDR3 loop reads CASSFDRAPAEQYF. The CDR3 DNA reads TGTGCCAGCAGCTTCGACAGAGCCCCCGCCGAGCAGTACTTC. The rearrangement joins TRBV7-2 to TRBJ2-7; tentative D call: TRBD1 (5 bases). This CDR3 comprises 14 residues. Germline V gives CDR1 SGHTA, CDR2 FQGNSA. The V gene lost 3 bases and the J gene lost 6 bases, with 15 bases spanning the gap.

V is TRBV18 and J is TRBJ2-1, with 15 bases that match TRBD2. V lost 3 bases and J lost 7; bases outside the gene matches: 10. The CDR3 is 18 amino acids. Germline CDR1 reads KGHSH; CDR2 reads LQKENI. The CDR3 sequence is CASSPLGPGLAGGNEQFF. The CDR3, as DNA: TGTGCCAGCTCACCCCTAGGCCCGGGACTAGCGGGAGGAAATGAGCAGTTCTTC.

The CDR3 spells CASSVAPGGQGTPYEQYF. As DNA, the CDR3 is TGTGCCAGCAGCGTAGCTCCAGGGGGACAGGGGACGCCCTACGAGCAGTACTTC. The J gene is TRBJ2-7, the V gene TRBV9; TRBD1 matches at 10 bases. The germline gives CDR1 SGDLS, CDR2 YYNGEE. The CDR3 has 18 residues. J gave up 2 bases and V 0 bases, and 11 bases lay outside the gene matches.